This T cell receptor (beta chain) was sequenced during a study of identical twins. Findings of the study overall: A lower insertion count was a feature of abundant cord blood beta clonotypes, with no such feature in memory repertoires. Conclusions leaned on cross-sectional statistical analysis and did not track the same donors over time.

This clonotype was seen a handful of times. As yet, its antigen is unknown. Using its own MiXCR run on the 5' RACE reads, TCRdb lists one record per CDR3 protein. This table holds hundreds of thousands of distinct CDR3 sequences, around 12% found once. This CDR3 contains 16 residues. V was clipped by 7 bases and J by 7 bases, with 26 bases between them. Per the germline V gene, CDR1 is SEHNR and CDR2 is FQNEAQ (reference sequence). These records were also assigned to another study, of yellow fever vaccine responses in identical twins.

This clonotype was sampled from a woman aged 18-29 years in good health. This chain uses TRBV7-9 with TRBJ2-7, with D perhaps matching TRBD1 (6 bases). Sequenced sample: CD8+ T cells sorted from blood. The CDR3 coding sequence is TGTGCCAGCAATAGGGACCGGGGACACGATTGGATAGAGCAGTACTTC. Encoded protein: CASNRDRGHDWIEQYF. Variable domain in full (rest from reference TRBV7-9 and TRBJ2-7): DTGVSQNPRHKITKRGQNVTFRCDPISEHNRLYWYRQTLGQGPEFLTYFQNEAQLEKSRLLSDRFSAERPKGSFSTLEIQRTEQGDSAMYLCASNRDRGHDWIEQYFGPGTRLTVT.